This T cell receptor (beta chain) was found in a study of beta chain features in type 1 diabetes. Study observations and caveats: Patients' naive, central memory and Treg TCRB repertoires seemed closer to one another than those of healthy donors.

cDNA synthesis used the whole RNA isolate, giving expressed TCRB sequences. Produced via immunoSEQ multiplex PCR; TCRdb's table is partial and in-frame only. The table shows approximately 120,000 clones, with approximately 37% occurring only once. This CDR3 is built from 14 residues. V was pared by 2 bases and J by 1 base, with 8 bases between. The germline V gene has CDR1 MDHEN and CDR2 SYDVKM. Points on this clone: Its antigen remains unknown.

This receptor was identified in a woman aged 18-29 years in good health. The V gene is TRBV28, the J gene TRBJ1-1; D possibly corresponds to TRBD1 (5 bases). Sample: stem cell memory CD4+ T cells from blood. CDR3 DNA: TGTGCCAGCAGTTTAGTTCAGGGGAACACTGAAGCTTTCTTT. Its protein is CASSLVQGNTEAFF.